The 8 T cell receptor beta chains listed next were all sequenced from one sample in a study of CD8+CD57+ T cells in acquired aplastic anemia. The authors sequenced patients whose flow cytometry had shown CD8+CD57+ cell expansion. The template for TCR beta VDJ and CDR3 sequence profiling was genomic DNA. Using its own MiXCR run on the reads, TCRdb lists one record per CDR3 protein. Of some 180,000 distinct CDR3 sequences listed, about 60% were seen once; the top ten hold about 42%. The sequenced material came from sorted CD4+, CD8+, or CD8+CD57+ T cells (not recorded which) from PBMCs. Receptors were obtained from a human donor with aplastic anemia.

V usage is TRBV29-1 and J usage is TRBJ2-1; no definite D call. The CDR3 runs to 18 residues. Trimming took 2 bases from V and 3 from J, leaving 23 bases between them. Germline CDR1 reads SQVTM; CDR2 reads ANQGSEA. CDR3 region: CSVEYGSSPWIGYNEQFF. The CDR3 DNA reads TGCAGCGTTGAATATGGTTCGTCCCCCTGGATTGGCTACAATGAGCAGTTCTTC.

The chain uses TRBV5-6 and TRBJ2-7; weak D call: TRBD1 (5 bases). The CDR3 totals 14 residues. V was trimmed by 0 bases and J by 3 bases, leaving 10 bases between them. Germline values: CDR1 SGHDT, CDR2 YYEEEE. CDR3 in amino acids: CASSLVGVGYEQYF. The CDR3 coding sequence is TGTGCCAGCAGCTTGGTAGGGGTGGGCTACGAGCAGTACTTC. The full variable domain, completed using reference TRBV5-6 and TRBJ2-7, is DAGVTQSPTHLIKTRGQQVTLRCSPKSGHDTVSWYQQALGQGPQFIFQYYEEEERQRGNFPDRFSGHQFPNYSSELNVNALLLGDSALYLCASSLVGVGYEQYFGPGTRLTVT.

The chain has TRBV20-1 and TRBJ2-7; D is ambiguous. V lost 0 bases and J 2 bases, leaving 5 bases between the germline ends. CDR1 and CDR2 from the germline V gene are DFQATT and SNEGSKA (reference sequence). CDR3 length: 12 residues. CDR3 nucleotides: TGCAGTGCTAGAGACTACGCCTACGAGCAGTACTTC. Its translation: CSARDYAYEQYF.

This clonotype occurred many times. In DNA form, the CDR3 reads TGTGCCAGCAGTCCCCGGACAGCCTACGAGCAGTACTTC. Its translation is CASSPRTAYEQYF. V is TRBV27 and J is TRBJ2-7, with a weak D call TRBD1 (6 bases). V was cut by 5 bases and J by 2 bases, with 10 bases left in between. The germline V gene has CDR1 MNHEY and CDR2 SMNVEV (reference sequence). The CDR3 contains 13 residues.

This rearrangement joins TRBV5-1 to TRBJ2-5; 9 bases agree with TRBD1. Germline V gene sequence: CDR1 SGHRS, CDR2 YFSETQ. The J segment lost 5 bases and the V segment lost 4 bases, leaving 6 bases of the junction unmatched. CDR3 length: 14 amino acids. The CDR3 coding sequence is TGCGCCAGCAGCCCCGGGACAGGGAAGGAGACCCAGTACTTC. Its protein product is CASSPGTGKETQYF.

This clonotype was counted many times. CDR3 bases: TGTGCCAGCAGTCTTACAGGGTGGGGCGAGCTGTTTTTT. Its translation is CASSLTGWGELFF. V is TRBV12-3 or TRBV12-4 and J is TRBJ2-2; D is possibly TRBD1 (6 bases). V was cut by 5 bases and J by 11 bases, with 15 bases left in between. The CDR3 loop spans 13 amino acids.

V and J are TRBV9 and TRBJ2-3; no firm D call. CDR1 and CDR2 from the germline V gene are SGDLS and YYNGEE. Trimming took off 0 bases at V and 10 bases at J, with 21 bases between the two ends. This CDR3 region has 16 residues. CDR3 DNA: TGTGCCAGCAGCGTAGTAGTTTATCTCCCCTCTTTTGCGCAGTATTTT. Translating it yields CASSVVVYLPSFAQYF.

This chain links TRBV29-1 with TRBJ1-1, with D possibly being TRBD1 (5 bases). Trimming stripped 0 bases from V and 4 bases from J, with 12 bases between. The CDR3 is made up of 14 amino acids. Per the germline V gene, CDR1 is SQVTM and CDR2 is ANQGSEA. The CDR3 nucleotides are TGCAGCGTTGAAGATCTGGGGGAGGGCACTGAAGCTTTCTTT. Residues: CSVEDLGEGTEAFF.